These 16 T cell receptor beta chains were sequenced from one sample in a study of Graves' ophthalmopathy and Graves' hyperthyroidism. Transcripts of RNA were the source for amplifying TCR beta CDR3 regions. HTBI primers primed a first-round RT-PCR, and a second-round multiplex PCR followed. TCRdb reprocessed the multiplex PCR reads with MiXCR, giving one entry per CDR3 protein. The sample records fewer than 650,000 distinct CDR3 sequences, 22% being singletons. The sample comprised peripheral blood. The receptors come from a woman younger than 30 with stable Graves' hyperthyroidism. Some clones in this sample may be carry-over from other donors' samples.

This clonotype was seen ten or more times. The chain recombines TRBV20-1 with TRBJ2-4, with 12 bases lining up with TRBD1. CDR1 and CDR2 (germline): DFQATT, SNEGSKA (reference sequence). The CDR3 runs 13 residues. With 6 bases clipped from V and 16 bases from J, the junction kept 13 bases outside the gene matches. The CDR3 DNA follows: TGCAGTGCAAAACCGGGACAGGGGGCCAAAAGTTACTTC. It yields the protein CSAKPGQGAKSYF.

This clonotype showed up just a few times. The rearrangement joins TRBV18 to TRBJ1-1; 7 nucleotides align to TRBD1. Per the germline V gene, CDR1 is KGHSH and CDR2 is LQKENI. CDR3 length: 16 residues. V was clipped by 0 bases and J by 5 bases; unmatched bases: 9. The CDR3 loop reads CASSPPGTAKSTEAFF. CDR3 DNA sequence: TGTGCCAGCTCACCACCCGGGACAGCTAAGAGTACTGAAGCTTTCTTT.

The chain has TRBV5-6 and TRBJ1-2; 9 nucleotides match TRBD1. The V gene end was trimmed by 1 base and the J gene end by 8 bases; junction bases not matched to a gene: 21. Germline-derived CDR1 and CDR2 are SGHDT and YYEEEE. The CDR3 loop spans 19 amino acids. The CDR3 is CASSLYAFGPGQGILGYTF. As DNA, the CDR3 is TGTGCCAGCAGCTTGTATGCGTTTGGACCGGGACAGGGAATACTCGGCTACACCTTC.

This clonotype was picked up many times. The chain couples TRBV11-2 to TRBJ2-5, with 7 bases matching TRBD1. There are 14 residues in the CDR3. The V gene end was trimmed by 4 bases and the J gene end by 4 bases; junction bases not matched to a gene: 6. Germline values: CDR1 SGHAT, CDR2 FQNNGV. The CDR3 protein is CASSSGQTRETQYF. Here the CDR3 DNA reads TGTGCCAGCAGCTCGGGACAGACGCGAGAGACCCAGTACTTC.

The gene calls are TRBV7-2 and TRBJ1-2, with TRBD1 matching 12 bases. After removal of 0 bases from V and 2 bases from J, the junction contained 4 bases not matched to a gene. The CDR3 has 17 residues. Germline V gives CDR1 SGHTA, CDR2 FQGNSA. CDR3 sequence reads: CASSLARDRGLNYGYTF. The DNA of the CDR3 is TGTGCCAGCAGCTTAGCGCGGGACAGGGGGCTGAACTATGGCTACACCTTC.

This clonotype was seen many times. The gene calls are TRBV19 and TRBJ1-2; unclear D gene. Germline CDR1 LNHDA, CDR2 SQIVND (reference sequence). This CDR3 spans 13 amino acids. V was trimmed by 7 bases and J by 8 bases, leaving 17 bases between them. In DNA, the CDR3 is TGTGCCAGTACCCCCCTAGGCGGCAGCGGCTACACCTTC. This encodes CASTPLGGSGYTF. Complete variable domain (other parts from reference TRBV19 and TRBJ1-2): DGGITQSPKYLFRKEGQNVTLSCEQNLNHDAMYWYRQDPGQGLRLIYYSQIVNDFQKGDIAEGYSVSREKKESFPLTVTSAQKNPTAFYLCASTPLGGSGYTFGSGTRLTVV.

The V call is TRBV6-2 or TRBV6-3, the J call TRBJ1-2; unclear D gene. CDR3 length equals 13 residues. The V gene lost 2 bases and the J gene lost 9 bases, with 13 bases spanning the gap. Germline CDR1 reads MNHEY; CDR2 reads SVGEGT. The CDR3 nucleotides read TGTGCCAGCAGTTACGAGGGAAGAATACGCTACACCTTC. It specifies CASSYEGRIRYTF.

The rearrangement uses TRBV12-5 and TRBJ2-5, with TRBD2 matching 8 bases. The V gene end was trimmed by 5 bases and the J gene end by 5 bases; junction bases not matched to a gene: 10. This CDR3 is 15 amino acids long. CDR1 is LGHNT, CDR2 FRNRAP, per germline. The CDR3, as DNA: TGTGCTAGTGGTCAGAACCGAGCGGGAGACGAGACCCAGTACTTC. Translating gives CASGQNRAGDETQYF.

The chain couples TRBV6-5 to TRBJ2-5, with D possibly being TRBD2 (6 bases). CDR3 length equals 14 residues. V shed 2 bases and J shed 5 bases, with 12 bases lying between them. Germline CDR1 is MNHEY and CDR2 is SVGAGI. The CDR3 sequence is CASSYGVGRETQYF. The CDR3, as DNA: TGTGCCAGCAGTTACGGAGTAGGGAGGGAGACCCAGTACTTC.

This clonotype was observed many times. This chain links TRBV11-2 with TRBJ2-5; D is ambiguous. V lost 5 bases and J 4 bases, leaving 20 bases between the germline ends. CDR1 and CDR2 from the germline V gene are SGHAT and FQNNGV. This CDR3 contains 16 residues. CDR3 in DNA: TGTGCCAGCAGCAAGGCGGTTAAAGGGCGGTCAGAGACCCAGTACTTC. This gives the protein CASSKAVKGRSETQYF.

This clonotype showed up many times. J is TRBJ2-7 and V is TRBV6-1, with D possibly matching TRBD1 (6 bases). Trimming removed 4 bases at V and 1 base at J, with 20 bases between. This CDR3 comprises 17 residues. Germline lookup yields CDR1 MNHNS and CDR2 SASEGT. CDR3 nucleotide sequence: TGTGCCAGCAGTGGACCGTATGGGACACAAACTTCCTACGAGCAGTACTTC. Protein sequence: CASSGPYGTQTSYEQYF.

The table lists this clonotype with many counts. The V gene is TRBV12-3 or TRBV12-4, the J gene TRBJ1-3; D gene uncertain. V lost 7 bases and J 4 bases, leaving 14 bases between the germline ends. The CDR3 contains 14 residues. This CDR3 reads CASTRAGSGNTIYF. CDR3 coding DNA: TGTGCCAGCACCAGAGCGGGGTCCGGAAACACCATATATTTT.

In its sample, this clonotype was seen many times. The CDR3 bases are TGTGCCAGCAGTGTGCGCGGGGGGGCGGAGACCCAGTACTTC. It codes for CASSVRGGAETQYF. The rearrangement links TRBV2 to TRBJ2-5, with TRBD2 identical over 9 bases. In germline, CDR1 is SNHLY, CDR2 FYNNEI. This CDR3 has 14 amino acids. V trimming: 4 bases; J trimming: 5 bases; junction bases outside the gene matches: 5.

This chain links TRBV11-3 with TRBJ2-7, with a tentative D call TRBD2 (6 bases). Between the trimmed V and J ends, which lost 2 bases and 3 bases, there was a span of 11 bases. The germline gives CDR1 SGHNT, CDR2 YENEEA. The CDR3 extends over 14 amino acids. Here the CDR3 DNA reads TGTGCCAGCAGCTTACGGGGACTGGACTACGAGCAGTACTTC. This codes for CASSLRGLDYEQYF.

Many counts were recorded for this clonotype. This chain joins TRBV3-1 and TRBJ2-5; the D is unclear. The CDR3 is made up of 16 amino acids. Germline CDR1 and CDR2: LGHDT and YNNKEL (reference sequence). Deletions cut 0 bases from V and 3 bases from J, with 14 bases between. CDR3 in amino acids: CASSQEAPREEETQYF. CDR3 in DNA: TGTGCCAGCAGCCAAGAGGCGCCCCGAGAAGAAGAGACCCAGTACTTC.

This clonotype showed up just a few times. The chain combines TRBV5-1 with TRBJ2-5; 9 bases agree with TRBD2. CDR1 is SGHRS and CDR2 is YFSETQ in the germline V gene. The V gene end was trimmed by 1 base and the J gene end by 4 bases; junction bases not matched to a gene: 11. The CDR3 is 17 amino acids. CDR3 protein: CASSLMARRGGPETQYF. The CDR3 DNA follows: TGCGCCAGCAGCTTGATGGCGCGGCGGGGGGGCCCAGAGACCCAGTACTTC.